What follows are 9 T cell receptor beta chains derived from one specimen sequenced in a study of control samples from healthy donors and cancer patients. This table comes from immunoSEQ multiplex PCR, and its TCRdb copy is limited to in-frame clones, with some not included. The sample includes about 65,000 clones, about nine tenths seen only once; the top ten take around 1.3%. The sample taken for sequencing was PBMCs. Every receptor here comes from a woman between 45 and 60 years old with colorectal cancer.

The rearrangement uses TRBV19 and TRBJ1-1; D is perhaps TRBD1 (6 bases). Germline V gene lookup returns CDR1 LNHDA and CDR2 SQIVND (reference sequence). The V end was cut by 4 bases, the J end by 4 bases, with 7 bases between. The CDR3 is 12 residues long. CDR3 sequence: CASSTGATEAFF. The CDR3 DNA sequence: TGTGCCAGTAGTACAGGGGCCACTGAAGCTTTCTTT. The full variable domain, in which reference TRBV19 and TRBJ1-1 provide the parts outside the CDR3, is DGGITQSPKYLFRKEGQNVTLSCEQNLNHDAMYWYRQDPGQGLRLIYYSQIVNDFQKGDIAEGYSVSREKKESFPLTVTSAQKNPTAFYLCASSTGATEAFFGQGTRLTVV.

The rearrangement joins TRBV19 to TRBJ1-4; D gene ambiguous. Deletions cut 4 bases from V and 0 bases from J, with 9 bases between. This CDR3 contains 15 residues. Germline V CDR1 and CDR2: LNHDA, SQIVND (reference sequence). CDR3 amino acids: CASSTSGTTNEKLFF. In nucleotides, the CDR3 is TGTGCCAGTAGTACCTCGGGTACAACTAATGAAAAACTGTTTTTT.

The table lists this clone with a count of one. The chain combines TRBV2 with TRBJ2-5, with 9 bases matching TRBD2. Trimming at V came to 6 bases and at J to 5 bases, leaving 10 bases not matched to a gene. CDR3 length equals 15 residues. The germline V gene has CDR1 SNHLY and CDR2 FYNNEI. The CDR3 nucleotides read TGTGCCAGCAGGGAGCTAGCGGGGCCCCGGGAGACCCAGTACTTC. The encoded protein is CASRELAGPRETQYF.

The CDR3 nucleotides are TGTGCCAGCAGCGTAGGACCCATCATAACTGAAGCTTTCTTT. This encodes CASSVGPIITEAFF. The rearrangement links TRBV9 to TRBJ1-1, with unresolved D. Germline V gene data show CDR1 as SGDLS and CDR2 as YYNGEE. The CDR3 is 14 residues long. V lost 0 bases to trimming and J lost 5 bases, with 11 bases between them.

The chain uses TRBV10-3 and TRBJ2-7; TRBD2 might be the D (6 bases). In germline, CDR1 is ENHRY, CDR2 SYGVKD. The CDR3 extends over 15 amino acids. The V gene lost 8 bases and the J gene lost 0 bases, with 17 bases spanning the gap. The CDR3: CAIRGGRESSYEQYF. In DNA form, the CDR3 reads TGTGCCATCCGGGGAGGTCGCGAAAGCTCCTACGAGCAGTACTTC.

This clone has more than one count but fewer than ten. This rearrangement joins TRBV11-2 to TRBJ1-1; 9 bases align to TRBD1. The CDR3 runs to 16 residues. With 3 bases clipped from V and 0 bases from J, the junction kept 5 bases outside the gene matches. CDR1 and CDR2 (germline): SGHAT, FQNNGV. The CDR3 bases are TGTGCCAGCAGCTTTCGGACAGGGGCTATGAACACTGAAGCTTTCTTT. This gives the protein CASSFRTGAMNTEAFF.

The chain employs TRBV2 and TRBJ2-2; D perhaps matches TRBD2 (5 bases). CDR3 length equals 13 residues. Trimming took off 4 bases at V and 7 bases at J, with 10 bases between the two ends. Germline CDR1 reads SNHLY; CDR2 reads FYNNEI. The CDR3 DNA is TGTGCCAGCAGTGTAAACCGGGACGGGGAGCTGTTTTTT. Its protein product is CASSVNRDGELFF.

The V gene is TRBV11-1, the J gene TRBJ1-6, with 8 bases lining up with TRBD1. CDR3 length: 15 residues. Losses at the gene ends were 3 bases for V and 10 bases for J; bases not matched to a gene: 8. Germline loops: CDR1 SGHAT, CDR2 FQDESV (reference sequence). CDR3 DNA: TGTGCCAGCAGCTTCGCGGACAGGGATGGCTCACCCCTCCACTTT. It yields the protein CASSFADRDGSPLHF.

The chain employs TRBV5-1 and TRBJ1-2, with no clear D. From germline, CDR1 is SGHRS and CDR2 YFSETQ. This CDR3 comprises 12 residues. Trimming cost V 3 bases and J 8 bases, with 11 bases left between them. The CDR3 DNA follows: TGCGCCAGCAGCTCGACAATGGAAGGCTACACCTTC. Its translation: CASSSTMEGYTF.